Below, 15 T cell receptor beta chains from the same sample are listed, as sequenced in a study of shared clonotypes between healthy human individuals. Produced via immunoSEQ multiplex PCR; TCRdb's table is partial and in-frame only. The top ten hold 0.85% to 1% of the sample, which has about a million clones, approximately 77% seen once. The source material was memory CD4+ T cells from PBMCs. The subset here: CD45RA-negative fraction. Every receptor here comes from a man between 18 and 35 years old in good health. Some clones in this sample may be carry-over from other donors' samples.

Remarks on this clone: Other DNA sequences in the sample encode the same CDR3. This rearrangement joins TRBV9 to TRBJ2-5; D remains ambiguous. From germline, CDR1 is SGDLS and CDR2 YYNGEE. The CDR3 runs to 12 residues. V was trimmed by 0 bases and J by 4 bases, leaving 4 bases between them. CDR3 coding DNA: TGTGCCAGCAGCGTAGTAGGAGAGACCCAGTACTTC. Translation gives CASSVVGETQYF.

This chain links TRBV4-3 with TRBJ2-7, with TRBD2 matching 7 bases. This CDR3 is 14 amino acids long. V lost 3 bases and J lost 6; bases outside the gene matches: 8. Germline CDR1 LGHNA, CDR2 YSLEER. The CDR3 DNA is TGCGCCAGCAGCCATACACTAGCGACGGGCGAGCAGTACTTC. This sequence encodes CASSHTLATGEQYF.

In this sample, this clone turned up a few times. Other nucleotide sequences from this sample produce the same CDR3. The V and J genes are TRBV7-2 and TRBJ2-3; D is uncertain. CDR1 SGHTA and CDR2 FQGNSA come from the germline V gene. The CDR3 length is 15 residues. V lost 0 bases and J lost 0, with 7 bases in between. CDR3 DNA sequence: TGTGCCAGCAGCTTAGCCCCCGGGAGCACAGATACGCAGTATTTT. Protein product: CASSLAPGSTDTQYF.

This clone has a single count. For the CDR3, the DNA is TGCGCCAGCAGCCTATACAGGGGGCAAGGCACCGGGGAGCTGTTTTTT. The encoded protein is CASSLYRGQGTGELFF. The chain links TRBV4-3 to TRBJ2-2; 9 bases are shared with TRBD1. The length of the CDR3 is 16 residues. With V trimmed by 4 bases and J by 4 bases, 7 bases remained unmatched. In germline, CDR1 is LGHNA, CDR2 YSLEER.

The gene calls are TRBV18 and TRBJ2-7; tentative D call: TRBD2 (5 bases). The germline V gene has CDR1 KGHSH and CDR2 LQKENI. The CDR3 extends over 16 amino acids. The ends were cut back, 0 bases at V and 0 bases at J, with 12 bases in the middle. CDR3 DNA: TGTGCCAGCTCACCACCGGCTCCCGCGGGCTCCTACGAGCAGTACTTC. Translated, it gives CASSPPAPAGSYEQYF.

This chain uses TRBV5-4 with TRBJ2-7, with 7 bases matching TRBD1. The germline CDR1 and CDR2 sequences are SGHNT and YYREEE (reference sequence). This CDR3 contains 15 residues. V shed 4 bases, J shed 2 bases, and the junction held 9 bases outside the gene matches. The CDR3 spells CASSGAGGPTYEQYF. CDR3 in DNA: TGTGCCAGCAGCGGCGCAGGGGGACCGACCTACGAGCAGTACTTC.

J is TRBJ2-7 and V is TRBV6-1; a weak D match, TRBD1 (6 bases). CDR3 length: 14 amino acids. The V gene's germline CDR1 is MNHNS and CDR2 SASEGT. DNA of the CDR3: TGTGCTCACGGCCACGGCAGGGGAGTTTACGAGCAGTACTTC. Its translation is CAHGHGRGVYEQYF.

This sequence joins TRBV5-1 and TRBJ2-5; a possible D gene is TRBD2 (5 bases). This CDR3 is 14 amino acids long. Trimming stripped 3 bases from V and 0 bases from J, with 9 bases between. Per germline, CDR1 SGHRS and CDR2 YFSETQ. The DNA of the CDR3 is TGCGCCAGCAGCTCTAGCCGGTACCAAGAGACCCAGTACTTC. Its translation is CASSSSRYQETQYF.

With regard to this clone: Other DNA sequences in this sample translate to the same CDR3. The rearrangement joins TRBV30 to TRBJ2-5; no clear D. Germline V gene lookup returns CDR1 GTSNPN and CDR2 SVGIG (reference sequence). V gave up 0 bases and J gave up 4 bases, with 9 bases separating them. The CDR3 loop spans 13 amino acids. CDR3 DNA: TGTGCCTGGAGTGTTGGTGGCTCAGAGACCCAGTACTTC. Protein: CAWSVGGSETQYF.

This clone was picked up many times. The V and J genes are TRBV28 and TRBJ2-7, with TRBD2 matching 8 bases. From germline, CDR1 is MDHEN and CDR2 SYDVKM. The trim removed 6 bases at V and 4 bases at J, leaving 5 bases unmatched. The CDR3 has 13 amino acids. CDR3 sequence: CASSPGGVYEQYF. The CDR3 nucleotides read TGTGCCAGCAGCCCCGGGGGGGTATACGAGCAGTACTTC. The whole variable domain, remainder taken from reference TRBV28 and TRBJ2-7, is DVKVTQSSRYLVKRTGEKVFLECVQDMDHENMFWYRQDPGLGLRLIYFSYDVKMKEKGDIPEGYSVSREKKERFSLILESASTNQTSMYLCASSPGGVYEQYFGPGTRLTVT.

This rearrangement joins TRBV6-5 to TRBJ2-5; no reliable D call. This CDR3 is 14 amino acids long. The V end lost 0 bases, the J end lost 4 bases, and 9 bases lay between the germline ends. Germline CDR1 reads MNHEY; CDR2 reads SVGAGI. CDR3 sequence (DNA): TGTGCCAGCAGTTACTCGACGGGTTTAGAGACCCAGTACTTC. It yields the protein CASSYSTGLETQYF.

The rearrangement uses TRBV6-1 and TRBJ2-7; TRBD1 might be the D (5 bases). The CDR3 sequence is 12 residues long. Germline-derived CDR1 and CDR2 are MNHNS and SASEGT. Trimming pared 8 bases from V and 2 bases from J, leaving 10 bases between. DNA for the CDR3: TGTGCCAGCCCTGGGGCAACCTACGAGCAGTACTTC. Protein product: CASPGATYEQYF.

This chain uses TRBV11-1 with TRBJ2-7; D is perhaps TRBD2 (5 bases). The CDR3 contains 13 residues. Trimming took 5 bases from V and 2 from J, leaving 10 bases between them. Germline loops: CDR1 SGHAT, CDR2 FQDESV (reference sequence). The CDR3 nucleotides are TGTGCCAGCAGCCTCGGGGTAACCTACGAGCAGTACTTC. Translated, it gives CASSLGVTYEQYF.

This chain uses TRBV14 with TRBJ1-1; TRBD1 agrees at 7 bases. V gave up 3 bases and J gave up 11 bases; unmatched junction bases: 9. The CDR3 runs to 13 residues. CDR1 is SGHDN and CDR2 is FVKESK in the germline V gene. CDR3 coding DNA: TGTGCCAGCAGCCAGTACAGGGGCCTGGAGGCTTTCTTT. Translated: CASSQYRGLEAFF.

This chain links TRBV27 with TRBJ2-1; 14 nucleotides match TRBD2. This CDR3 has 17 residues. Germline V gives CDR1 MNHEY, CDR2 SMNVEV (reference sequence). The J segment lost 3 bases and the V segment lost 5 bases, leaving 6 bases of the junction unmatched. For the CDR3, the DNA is TGTGCCAGCAGTGTAAGACTAGCGGGAGGGTACTACAATGAGCAGTTCTTC. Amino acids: CASSVRLAGGYYNEQFF.